This is a list of T cell receptor beta chains from one sample in a study. TCRdb re-analysed the 5' RACE reads in MiXCR, keeping a single row per CDR3 protein. The table has 55,000 or so distinct CDR3 sequences, more than 20% seen once. Input material: tumor-infiltrating Tregs sorted from the breast tumor. These receptors originate from a female donor with breast cancer. CDR3s include the opening cysteine and the closing phenylalanine or tryptophan.

>TRBJ1-1|TRBV5-1
CASSFRVNTEAFF
>TRBJ2-2|TRBV11-2
CASSPYMDGGELFF
>TRBJ2-7|TRBV20-1
CSAGAPPYYEQYF
>TRBJ2-1|TRBV18
CASSPRTSGRSSYNEQFF
>TRBJ2-5|TRBV9
CASSVTEGRETQYF
>TRBJ1-5|TRBV6-1
CASSETGTGRQYQPQHF
>TRBJ1-5|TRBV4-1
CASRAPGSDQPQHF
>TRBJ1-2|TRBV6-2/TRBV6-3
CASSSGRNYGYTF
>TRBJ2-3|TRBV9
CASSVRGTSTDTQYF
>TRBJ2-6|TRBV5-1
CASSLRGTQSGANVLTF
>TRBJ1-2|TRBV4-1
CASSHPDSGAYGYTF
>TRBJ2-1|TRBV6-2/TRBV6-3
CASSPDGAGSRRKNEQFF